Listed below are T cell receptor beta chains from one sample, sequenced in a study of Tregs in tolerant kidney transplant recipients. The method was immunoSEQ multiplex PCR; TCRdb's version includes in-frame clones alone and lacks a portion of them. The table lists about 90,000 clones, approximately 94% of them singletons. This sample comprised CD4+ T cells from blood (PBMCs), obtained 12 months after the transplant. All receptors derive from a human patient who received a combined kidney and bone marrow transplant. Certain T cells may be donor cells from the graft. Both conserved end residues are part of each CDR3. A D gene is named only where the DNA matches it firmly. Size values are once, few and many counts, or a class for expanded clones, and some rows have none.

TRBV5-6,-,-,TRBJ2-3,CASSLVIAGRNGDTQYF,TGTGCCAGCAGCTTGGTTATCGCGGGGCGGAACGGAGATACGCAGTATTTT
TRBV10-3,-,TRBD2,TRBJ2-5,CAIGTSGGRETQYF,TGTGCCATCGGGACTAGCGGGGGCCGGGAGACCCAGTACTTC
TRBV6-4,-,TRBD1,TRBJ1-2,CASSDPRTGKGYTF,TGTGCCAGCAGTGACCCGAGGACAGGGAAAGGCTACACCTTC
TRBV18,-,-,TRBJ1-1,CASSPIQSGNTEAFF,TGTGCCAGCTCACCAATCCAATCAGGAAACACTGAAGCTTTCTTT
TRBV6-6,once,-,TRBJ1-2,CASSYSPPIDPGYTF,TGTGCCAGCAGTTACTCGCCCCCCATAGATCCCGGCTACACCTTC
TRBV30,-,-,TRBJ1-4,CAWTGRANEKLFF,TGTGCCTGGACAGGGAGGGCTAATGAAAAACTGTTTTTT
TRBV7-3,-,-,TRBJ2-2,CASSLTRGSGELFF,TGTGCCAGCAGCTTAACGAGGGGGTCCGGGGAGCTGTTTTTT
TRBV20-1,-,-,TRBJ2-7,CSASSVYEQYF,TGCAGTGCTAGTTCAGTTTACGAGCAGTACTTC
TRBV7-2,-,TRBD2,TRBJ2-1,CASIGGASGYNEQFF,TGTGCCAGCATCGGGGGGGCTAGCGGCTACAATGAGCAGTTCTTC
TRBV28,-,-,TRBJ1-1,CASSLTEVEAFF,TGTGCCAGCAGTTTAACAGAAGTTGAAGCTTTCTTT
TRBV5-4,-,-,TRBJ2-1,CASSLGNNEQFF,TGTGCCAGCAGCTTGGGTAACAATGAGCAGTTCTTC
TRBV30,once,TRBD1,TRBJ1-5,CAWKGGQGRNQPQHF,TGTGCCTGGAAGGGGGGACAGGGTCGCAATCAGCCCCAGCATTTT
TRBV7-8,-,-,TRBJ2-4,CASSLSRDFLAKNIQYF,TGTGCCAGCAGCTTATCCCGGGACTTCCTAGCCAAAAACATTCAGTACTTC
TRBV29-1,-,-,TRBJ2-3,CSVEGGRGTDTQYF,TGCAGCGTTGAGGGAGGCAGGGGGACAGATACGCAGTATTTT
TRBV7-6,-,-,TRBJ2-5,CASSLALQETQYF,TGTGCCAGCAGCTTAGCTCTCCAAGAGACCCAGTACTTC
TRBV7-2,-,TRBD2,TRBJ2-5,CASTNGLAGTQYF,TGTGCCAGCACCAACGGACTAGCGGGGACCCAGTACTTC
TRBV4-2,-,TRBD2,TRBJ2-1,CASSQERGGGSYNEQFF,TGTGCCAGCAGCCAAGAACGTGGGGGAGGGTCCTACAATGAGCAGTTCTTC
TRBV23-1,-,-,TRBJ1-1,CASSQSGAEASPPNTEAFF,TGCGCCAGCAGTCAATCGGGGGCAGAGGCAAGCCCTCCGAACACTGAAGCTTTCTTT
TRBV5-8,-,-,TRBJ2-7,CASSLRGYEQYF,TGTGCCAGCAGCCTGCGGGGCTACGAGCAGTACTTC
TRBV7-9,-,-,TRBJ1-1,CASSPRTKSNTEAFF,TGTGCCAGCAGCCCCCGGACAAAATCAAACACTGAAGCTTTCTTT
TRBV7-2,-,-,TRBJ2-2,CASSPSRVEVGELFF,TGTGCCAGCAGCCCCTCCAGGGTAGAAGTCGGGGAGCTGTTTTTT
TRBV7-2,few,-,TRBJ2-7,CASSRDRGVAATYEQYF,TGTGCCAGCAGCCGAGATAGGGGCGTAGCGGCCACCTACGAGCAGTACTTC
TRBV19,-,TRBD2,TRBJ2-1,CASSQLAGGNEQFF,TGTGCCAGTAGTCAACTAGCGGGAGGGAATGAGCAGTTCTTC
TRBV9,-,TRBD2,TRBJ2-3,CASSVGTSGYTDTQYF,TGTGCCAGCAGCGTCGGGACTAGCGGTTACACAGATACGCAGTATTTT
TRBV29-1,-,-,TRBJ2-7,CSVQSGIRDEQYF,TGCAGCGTTCAATCGGGCATCAGGGACGAGCAGTACTTC
TRBV5-5,-,-,TRBJ1-2,CASSLAGGGYFYGYTF,TGTGCCAGCAGCTTGGCGGGTGGTGGGTACTTCTATGGCTACACCTTC
TRBV5-1,-,-,TRBJ2-7,CASSSVDSTYEQYF,TGCGCCAGCAGCTCAGTGGACAGTACCTACGAGCAGTACTTC
TRBV11-3,-,-,TRBJ2-1,CASSLIRGNEQFF,TGTGCCAGCAGCTTAATTAGGGGCAATGAGCAGTTCTTC
TRBV5-6,-,TRBD1,TRBJ2-3,CASSLGGQGSDTQYF,TGTGCCAGCAGCTTGGGGGGACAGGGGTCGGATACGCAGTATTTT
TRBV5-1,-,-,TRBJ1-3,CASSLGQGISNTIYF,TGCGCCAGCAGCTTGGGTCAGGGAATTTCAAACACCATATATTTT
TRBV25-1,few,TRBD1,TRBJ1-4,CASSDPRQGDEKLFF,TGTGCCAGCAGTGACCCTCGACAGGGGGATGAAAAACTGTTTTTT
TRBV2,-,-,TRBJ2-3,CASGGGPGDTQYF,TGTGCCAGCGGTGGGGGGCCAGGAGATACGCAGTATTTT
TRBV5-1,-,-,TRBJ2-3,CASSRTGLSTDTQYF,TGCGCCAGCAGCCGGACCGGACTAAGCACAGATACGCAGTATTTT
TRBV27,-,-,TRBJ2-7,CASGGAYEQYF,TGTGCCAGTGGCGGTGCCTACGAGCAGTACTTC
TRBV5-1,-,-,TRBJ2-5,CASSLDAYQETQYF,TGCGCCAGCAGCTTGGATGCGTACCAAGAGACCCAGTACTTC
TRBV5-1,-,-,TRBJ2-5,CASSSGTGAQETQYF,TGCGCCAGCAGCTCCGGGACTGGGGCCCAAGAGACCCAGTACTTC
TRBV7-9,-,-,TRBJ1-2,CASSLAPYYGYTF,TGTGCCAGCAGCTTAGCCCCGTATTATGGCTACACCTTC
TRBV4-1,-,-,TRBJ2-7,CASSLREVSTYEQYF,TGCGCCAGCAGCCTCAGGGAGGTTTCTACCTACGAGCAGTACTTC
TRBV6-1,-,-,TRBJ2-5,CASSEQQETQYF,TGTGCCAGCAGTGAACAGCAAGAGACCCAGTACTTC
TRBV11-3,-,TRBD1,TRBJ2-5,CASSLGDRDAETQYF,TGTGCCAGCAGCTTAGGAGACAGGGATGCAGAGACCCAGTACTTC
TRBV25-1,few,TRBD2,TRBJ2-1,CASGREGFYNEQFF,TGTGCCAGCGGGAGGGAGGGGTTTTACAATGAGCAGTTCTTC
TRBV28,-,TRBD2,TRBJ2-1,CASSLGGGAGNEQFF,TGTGCCAGCAGTTTAGGCGGGGGGGCGGGGAATGAGCAGTTCTTC
TRBV2,-,TRBD1,TRBJ1-1,CASSVQGADTEAFF,TGTGCCAGCAGCGTACAGGGGGCGGACACTGAAGCTTTCTTT